One TCR beta chain is described in this entry. A much larger clone differs from this one at a single base, so this may be a read error. The sample belongs to a study of blood T cells in healthy people across ages. It was with a sample-barcoded 5' primer and a J-beta primer mix that a second PCR of roughly 6 to 12 cycles was run. One entry per CDR3 protein results from TCRdb running MiXCR on the 5' RACE reads. Altogether about 650,000 distinct CDR3 sequences are present, more than 45% being singletons, with the ten largest covering roughly 12%. Each sample yielded at least 6 million isolated PBMCs. Germline lookup yields CDR1 SGHAT and CDR2 FQDESV (reference sequence). The CDR3 length is 13 residues.

Sample: blood. This TCR was sampled from a woman older than 75 in good health. The chain uses TRBV11-1 and TRBJ2-7; 8 bases are shared with TRBD1. This chain's CDR3 is CTSSNFDRGEQYF. Written as DNA, the CDR3 is TGTACCAGCAGCAACTTCGACAGGGGCGAGCAGTACTTC.